This T cell receptor beta chain was sequenced in a study of T cell responses to AZD1222 COVID-19 vaccine. Study as a whole: Whether given at about 4 or about 12 weeks, second doses were pooled. Study-wide results and caveats: Nearly half of spike-specific TCRs reportedly target unmutated variant regions. Spike-specific TCRs gained breadth and depth after people received two AZD1222 doses. Repertoires in all cases were sampled only once the peak T cell response had passed.

Per the germline V gene, CDR1 is MDHEN and CDR2 is SYDVKM. The CDR3 contains 14 residues. The V end lost 2 bases, the J end lost 7 bases, and 14 bases lay between the germline ends. In its sample, this clone was seen once. The target antigen is unknown. Sequenced by immunoSEQ multiplex PCR; TCRdb stores in-frame clones only, minus some. In the table there are 59,000 or so clones, 80% to 90% of which are singletons. This rearrangement joins TRBV28 to TRBJ2-5, with no clear D. The sequences come from peripheral blood, collected on day 0 of AZD1222 vaccination. This receptor was taken from an adult in good health. CDR3 in amino acids: CASSLVRARGTQYF. The CDR3 DNA reads TGTGCCAGCAGTTTAGTAAGGGCCAGAGGGACCCAGTACTTC. Complete variable domain (other parts from reference TRBV28 and TRBJ2-5): DVKVTQSSRYLVKRTGEKVFLECVQDMDHENMFWYRQDPGLGLRLIYFSYDVKMKEKGDIPEGYSVSREKKERFSLILESASTNQTSMYLCASSLVRARGTQYFGPGTRLLVL.